Listed here are 25 T cell receptor beta chains from one sample, sequenced in a study of monozygotic twins with inflammatory bowel disease. Reprocessing the 5' RACE reads, TCRdb reports a single entry for every CDR3 protein and omits DNA. The listing records about 99,000 distinct CDR3 sequences. The material sequenced was blood. The receptors here all came from a human donor with ulcerative colitis or Crohn's disease, or a healthy co-twin of an affected twin (not recorded which).

The genes are TRBV4-3 and TRBJ2-7; without DNA, the TCRdb call of TRBD1 cannot be checked. This CDR3 is 13 amino acids long. Looked up from germline, CDR1 is LGHNA and CDR2 is YSLEER. This CDR3 reads CASSQTGLGEQYF.

The rearrangement joins TRBV10-3 to TRBJ1-5. The CDR3 covers 15 residues. From germline, CDR1 is ENHRY and CDR2 SYGVKD. The CDR3 is CAISESGYGNQPQHF.

The rearrangement uses TRBV24-1 and TRBJ2-2; as DNA is missing, the TRBD1 call by TCRdb cannot be tested. The CDR3 sequence is 15 residues long. CDR1 and CDR2 (germline): KGHDR, SFDVKD. CDR3: CATSDFRTATGELFF.

CDR3 region: CASSAGGQGSEQYF. The J gene is TRBJ2-7, the V gene TRBV2; TCRdb's D gene call, TRBD1, goes unchecked for lack of DNA. This CDR3 is built from 14 residues. From germline, CDR1 is SNHLY and CDR2 FYNNEI.

The gene calls are TRBV20-1 and TRBJ2-7; the D call of TRBD1 rests on TCRdb alone, since no DNA is present to check it. The germline V gene encodes CDR1 DFQATT and CDR2 SNEGSKA (reference sequence). The CDR3 has 13 amino acids. The CDR3 reads CSALRGGPGEQYF.

V gene TRBV12-3 or TRBV12-4 combines with J gene TRBJ2-1; TCRdb picks TRBD2, but there is no DNA to check that call. The CDR3 sequence is 14 residues long. This CDR3 is CASSFDSGYNEQFF.

The chain is built from TRBV6-5 and TRBJ2-4; the TCRdb call, TRBD1, lacks DNA for checking. The germline gives CDR1 MNHEY, CDR2 SVGAGI. This CDR3 region has 18 residues. The CDR3 loop reads CASSYSGHPEGAKNIQYF.

V usage is TRBV20-1 and J usage is TRBJ2-4; TCRdb's D gene call, TRBD1, goes unchecked for lack of DNA. The V gene's germline CDR1 is DFQATT and CDR2 SNEGSKA (reference sequence). The CDR3 covers 19 residues. The chain's CDR3 is CSAPRGGQGEELAKNIQYF.

The rearrangement joins TRBV7-2 to TRBJ2-2; as DNA is missing, the TRBD1 call by TCRdb cannot be tested. Germline assignment: CDR1 SGHTA and CDR2 FQGNSA. CDR3 size: 16 residues. This CDR3 is CASSLGWTANTGELFF.

The gene calls are TRBV30 and TRBJ2-3; the D call from TCRdb, TRBD2, cannot be confirmed without DNA. This CDR3 region has 16 residues. CDR1 is GTSNPN and CDR2 is SVGIG in the germline V gene (reference sequence). The CDR3 region is CAWTKLGGTRTDTQYF.

The chain is built from TRBV6-5 and TRBJ2-2; no DNA is available, so the TRBD1 call from TCRdb remains unchecked. The CDR3 has 17 residues. Looked up from germline, CDR1 is MNHEY and CDR2 is SVGAGI. The CDR3 reads CASSYFWDEVSREEPFF.

This rearrangement joins TRBV12-3 or TRBV12-4 to TRBJ2-7. The CDR3 consists of 14 residues. CDR3 protein: CASSLRDKSYEQYF.

This chain uses TRBV7-9 with TRBJ2-1; TCRdb's D call, TRBD2, is unchecked because there is no DNA. The CDR3 sequence is 14 residues long. The germline V gene encodes CDR1 SEHNR and CDR2 FQNEAQ (reference sequence). The CDR3 sequence is CASRTSGRTNEQFF.

The V and J genes are TRBV12-3 or TRBV12-4 and TRBJ2-3. The CDR3 is made up of 15 amino acids. This CDR3 is CASSLGQFNTDTQYF.

The gene calls are TRBV28 and TRBJ2-5; without DNA, the TCRdb call of TRBD1 cannot be checked. Germline CDR1 MDHEN, CDR2 SYDVKM. CDR3 length: 17 residues. CDR3 in amino acids: CASSSPRTGGYAETQYF.

This chain joins TRBV7-2 and TRBJ1-3. CDR1 is SGHTA and CDR2 is FQGNSA in the germline V gene. The CDR3 runs to 16 residues. CDR3 sequence: CASSQRRTDTGNTIYF.

The rearrangement uses TRBV4-3 and TRBJ1-1. Per germline, CDR1 LGHNA and CDR2 YSLEER. The length of the CDR3 is 13 residues. The CDR3: CASSQEPRTEAFF.

This chain joins TRBV4-3 and TRBJ2-5; TCRdb reports TRBD1, a call that lacks DNA to check it against. The CDR3 extends over 16 amino acids. Germline V lookup: CDR1 LGHNA, CDR2 YSLEER. The CDR3 loop reads CASSQELAGAGETQYF.

This sequence joins TRBV28 and TRBJ2-5. There are 11 residues in the CDR3. CDR1 and CDR2 from the germline V gene are MDHEN and SYDVKM. The CDR3 loop reads CASSFSETQYF.

The chain couples TRBV9 to TRBJ2-5; TCRdb's D call, TRBD1, is unchecked because there is no DNA. Germline V gene data show CDR1 as SGDLS and CDR2 as YYNGEE. The CDR3 is made up of 15 amino acids. The CDR3 spells CASSVGGAPRETQYF.

This sequence joins TRBV28 and TRBJ2-5; TCRdb's D gene call, TRBD1, goes unchecked for lack of DNA. CDR3 length: 14 residues. From germline, CDR1 is MDHEN and CDR2 SYDVKM. The CDR3 loop is CASNPTGIQETQYF.

This chain connects TRBV24-1 to TRBJ2-7; the TCRdb call, TRBD2, lacks DNA for checking. The CDR3 consists of 12 residues. CDR1 and CDR2 from the germline V gene are KGHDR and SFDVKD. This CDR3 is CATSVAGGEQYF.

The V gene is TRBV6-1, the J gene TRBJ2-1; no DNA is available, so the TRBD1 call from TCRdb remains unchecked. Germline V lookup: CDR1 MNHNS, CDR2 SASEGT. The CDR3 consists of 16 residues. The CDR3 sequence is CASSRTGLTSDNEQFF.

This CDR3 is CASSIDKRQETQYF. The genes are TRBV19 and TRBJ2-5. This CDR3 comprises 14 residues. Germline loops: CDR1 LNHDA, CDR2 SQIVND (reference sequence).

CDR3 residues: CASSYSMGRNNSPLHF. The gene calls are TRBV6-5 and TRBJ1-6. Germline V lookup: CDR1 MNHEY, CDR2 SVGAGI. This CDR3 spans 16 amino acids.